This TCR beta chain was recorded in a study of blood T cell repertoires in COVID-19. Germline V gene lookup returns CDR1 MNHNY and CDR2 SVGAGI (reference sequence). The CDR3 spans 15 residues. J gave up 2 bases and V 5 bases, and 9 bases lay outside the gene matches. Profiling relied on immunoSEQ multiplex PCR, and the TCRdb table lists in-frame clones only, not all of them. Of fewer than 350,000 clones listed, around 90% are singletons. Sequenced: PBMCs or T cells enriched from blood (not recorded which). The chain uses TRBV6-6 and TRBJ2-7; 7 nucleotides align to TRBD1. This TCR was recovered from a man aged 55 to 70 who had recovered from COVID-19. The CDR3 region has the DNA TGTGCCAGCAGTCGAGACAGGGAGTTTCCCTACGAGCAGTACTTC. Its protein is CASSRDREFPYEQYF.